The entry that follows covers one T cell receptor beta chain sequence. This specimen comes from a study of post-analysis software for immune sequencing data. The TCR beta cDNA libraries contained unique molecular identifiers. cDNA molecules numbering about half a million came from about 0.94 to 9.7 million T cells. TCRdb recomputed calls from the PCR reads with MiXCR, one row per CDR3 protein. Of 820,000 or so distinct CDR3 sequences listed, approximately 57% are singletons. The receptor comes from a girl aged 10-17 years with multiple sclerosis. Sequencing was performed on blood.

CDR3: CATSRPPWWNEQFF. In nucleotides, the CDR3 is TGTGCCACCAGCAGACCCCCTTGGTGGAATGAGCAGTTCTTC. V gene TRBV15 combines with J gene TRBJ2-1; D not certain. The CDR3 loop spans 14 amino acids. The germline CDR1 and CDR2 sequences are LNHNV and YYDKDF (reference sequence). The V end lost 2 bases, the J end lost 7 bases, and 12 bases lay between the germline ends. The full variable domain, completed using reference TRBV15 and TRBJ2-1, is DAMVIQNPRYQVTQFGKPVTLSCSQTLNHNVMYWYQQKSSQAPKLLFHYYDKDFNNEADTPDNFQSRRPNTSFCFLDIRSPGLGDTAMYLCATSRPPWWNEQFFGPGTRLTVL.